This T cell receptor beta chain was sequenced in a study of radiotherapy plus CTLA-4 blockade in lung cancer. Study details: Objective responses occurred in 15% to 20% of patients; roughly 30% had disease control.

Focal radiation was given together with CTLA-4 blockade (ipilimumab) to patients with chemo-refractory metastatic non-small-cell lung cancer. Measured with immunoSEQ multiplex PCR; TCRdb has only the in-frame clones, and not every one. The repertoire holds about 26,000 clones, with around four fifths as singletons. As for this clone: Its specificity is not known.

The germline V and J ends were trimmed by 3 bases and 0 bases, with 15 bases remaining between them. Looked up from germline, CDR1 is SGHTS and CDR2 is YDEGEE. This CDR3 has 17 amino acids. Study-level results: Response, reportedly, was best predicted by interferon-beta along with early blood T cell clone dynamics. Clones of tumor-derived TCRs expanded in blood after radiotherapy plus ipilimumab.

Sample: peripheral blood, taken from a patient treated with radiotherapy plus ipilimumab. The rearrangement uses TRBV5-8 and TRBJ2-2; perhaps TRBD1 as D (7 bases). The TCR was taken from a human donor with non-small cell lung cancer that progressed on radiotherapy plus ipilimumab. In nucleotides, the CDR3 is TGTGCCAGCAGCTCGAAAGGGGGGACAGCGAACACCGGGGAGCTGTTTTTT. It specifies CASSSKGGTANTGELFF.